The T cell receptor (beta chain) under discussion was sequenced for a study of patients and donors after allogeneic stem cell transplantation (dated by TCRdb to 2018 to 2020). Receptor amplification or capture employed RT-PCR. The sequencer listed for this sample is NextSeq 550. TCRdb reprocessed the public reads (quality trimming at Q25 with fastp, clone calling with MiXCR) and kept in-frame beta chains. Duplicate CDR3 protein sequences are folded into a single record with the most common DNA and genes. This sample is represented by roughly 960,000 distinct CDR3 sequences; under 20% of them were singletons. The ten biggest clones cover 5% to 7.5% of the sample. This clonotype was seen a handful of times. The target of this receptor is not known. Per-base quality was not reported, and no clone a single base away is much larger than it. After removal of 0 bases from V and 0 bases from J, the junction retains 11 bases not matched to a gene. The CDR3 covers 20 residues, taking in both the cysteine and the phenylalanine. Kept here is only the CDR3 DNA, which spans 60 bases and is read in frame from base 1. For CDR1 and CDR2, the germline V gene (reference sequence) lists DFQATT and SNEGSKA.

In this chain, TRBV20-1 is recombined with TRBJ2-3; TRBD2 matches 14 bases in the middle. Sequenced material: blood, either unsorted or a sorted T cell fraction (not recorded which). This TCR was recovered from a human donor who was either an allogeneic HSCT recipient or a stem cell or donor lymphocyte infusion donor (not recorded which). It is not recorded whose cells these are; they may come from a transplant donor. The nucleotides are TGCAGTGCTAGAGATCGTGGGACTAGCGGGAGAAGGATAAGCACAGATACGCAGTATTTT. It specifies CSARDRGTSGRRISTDTQYF.